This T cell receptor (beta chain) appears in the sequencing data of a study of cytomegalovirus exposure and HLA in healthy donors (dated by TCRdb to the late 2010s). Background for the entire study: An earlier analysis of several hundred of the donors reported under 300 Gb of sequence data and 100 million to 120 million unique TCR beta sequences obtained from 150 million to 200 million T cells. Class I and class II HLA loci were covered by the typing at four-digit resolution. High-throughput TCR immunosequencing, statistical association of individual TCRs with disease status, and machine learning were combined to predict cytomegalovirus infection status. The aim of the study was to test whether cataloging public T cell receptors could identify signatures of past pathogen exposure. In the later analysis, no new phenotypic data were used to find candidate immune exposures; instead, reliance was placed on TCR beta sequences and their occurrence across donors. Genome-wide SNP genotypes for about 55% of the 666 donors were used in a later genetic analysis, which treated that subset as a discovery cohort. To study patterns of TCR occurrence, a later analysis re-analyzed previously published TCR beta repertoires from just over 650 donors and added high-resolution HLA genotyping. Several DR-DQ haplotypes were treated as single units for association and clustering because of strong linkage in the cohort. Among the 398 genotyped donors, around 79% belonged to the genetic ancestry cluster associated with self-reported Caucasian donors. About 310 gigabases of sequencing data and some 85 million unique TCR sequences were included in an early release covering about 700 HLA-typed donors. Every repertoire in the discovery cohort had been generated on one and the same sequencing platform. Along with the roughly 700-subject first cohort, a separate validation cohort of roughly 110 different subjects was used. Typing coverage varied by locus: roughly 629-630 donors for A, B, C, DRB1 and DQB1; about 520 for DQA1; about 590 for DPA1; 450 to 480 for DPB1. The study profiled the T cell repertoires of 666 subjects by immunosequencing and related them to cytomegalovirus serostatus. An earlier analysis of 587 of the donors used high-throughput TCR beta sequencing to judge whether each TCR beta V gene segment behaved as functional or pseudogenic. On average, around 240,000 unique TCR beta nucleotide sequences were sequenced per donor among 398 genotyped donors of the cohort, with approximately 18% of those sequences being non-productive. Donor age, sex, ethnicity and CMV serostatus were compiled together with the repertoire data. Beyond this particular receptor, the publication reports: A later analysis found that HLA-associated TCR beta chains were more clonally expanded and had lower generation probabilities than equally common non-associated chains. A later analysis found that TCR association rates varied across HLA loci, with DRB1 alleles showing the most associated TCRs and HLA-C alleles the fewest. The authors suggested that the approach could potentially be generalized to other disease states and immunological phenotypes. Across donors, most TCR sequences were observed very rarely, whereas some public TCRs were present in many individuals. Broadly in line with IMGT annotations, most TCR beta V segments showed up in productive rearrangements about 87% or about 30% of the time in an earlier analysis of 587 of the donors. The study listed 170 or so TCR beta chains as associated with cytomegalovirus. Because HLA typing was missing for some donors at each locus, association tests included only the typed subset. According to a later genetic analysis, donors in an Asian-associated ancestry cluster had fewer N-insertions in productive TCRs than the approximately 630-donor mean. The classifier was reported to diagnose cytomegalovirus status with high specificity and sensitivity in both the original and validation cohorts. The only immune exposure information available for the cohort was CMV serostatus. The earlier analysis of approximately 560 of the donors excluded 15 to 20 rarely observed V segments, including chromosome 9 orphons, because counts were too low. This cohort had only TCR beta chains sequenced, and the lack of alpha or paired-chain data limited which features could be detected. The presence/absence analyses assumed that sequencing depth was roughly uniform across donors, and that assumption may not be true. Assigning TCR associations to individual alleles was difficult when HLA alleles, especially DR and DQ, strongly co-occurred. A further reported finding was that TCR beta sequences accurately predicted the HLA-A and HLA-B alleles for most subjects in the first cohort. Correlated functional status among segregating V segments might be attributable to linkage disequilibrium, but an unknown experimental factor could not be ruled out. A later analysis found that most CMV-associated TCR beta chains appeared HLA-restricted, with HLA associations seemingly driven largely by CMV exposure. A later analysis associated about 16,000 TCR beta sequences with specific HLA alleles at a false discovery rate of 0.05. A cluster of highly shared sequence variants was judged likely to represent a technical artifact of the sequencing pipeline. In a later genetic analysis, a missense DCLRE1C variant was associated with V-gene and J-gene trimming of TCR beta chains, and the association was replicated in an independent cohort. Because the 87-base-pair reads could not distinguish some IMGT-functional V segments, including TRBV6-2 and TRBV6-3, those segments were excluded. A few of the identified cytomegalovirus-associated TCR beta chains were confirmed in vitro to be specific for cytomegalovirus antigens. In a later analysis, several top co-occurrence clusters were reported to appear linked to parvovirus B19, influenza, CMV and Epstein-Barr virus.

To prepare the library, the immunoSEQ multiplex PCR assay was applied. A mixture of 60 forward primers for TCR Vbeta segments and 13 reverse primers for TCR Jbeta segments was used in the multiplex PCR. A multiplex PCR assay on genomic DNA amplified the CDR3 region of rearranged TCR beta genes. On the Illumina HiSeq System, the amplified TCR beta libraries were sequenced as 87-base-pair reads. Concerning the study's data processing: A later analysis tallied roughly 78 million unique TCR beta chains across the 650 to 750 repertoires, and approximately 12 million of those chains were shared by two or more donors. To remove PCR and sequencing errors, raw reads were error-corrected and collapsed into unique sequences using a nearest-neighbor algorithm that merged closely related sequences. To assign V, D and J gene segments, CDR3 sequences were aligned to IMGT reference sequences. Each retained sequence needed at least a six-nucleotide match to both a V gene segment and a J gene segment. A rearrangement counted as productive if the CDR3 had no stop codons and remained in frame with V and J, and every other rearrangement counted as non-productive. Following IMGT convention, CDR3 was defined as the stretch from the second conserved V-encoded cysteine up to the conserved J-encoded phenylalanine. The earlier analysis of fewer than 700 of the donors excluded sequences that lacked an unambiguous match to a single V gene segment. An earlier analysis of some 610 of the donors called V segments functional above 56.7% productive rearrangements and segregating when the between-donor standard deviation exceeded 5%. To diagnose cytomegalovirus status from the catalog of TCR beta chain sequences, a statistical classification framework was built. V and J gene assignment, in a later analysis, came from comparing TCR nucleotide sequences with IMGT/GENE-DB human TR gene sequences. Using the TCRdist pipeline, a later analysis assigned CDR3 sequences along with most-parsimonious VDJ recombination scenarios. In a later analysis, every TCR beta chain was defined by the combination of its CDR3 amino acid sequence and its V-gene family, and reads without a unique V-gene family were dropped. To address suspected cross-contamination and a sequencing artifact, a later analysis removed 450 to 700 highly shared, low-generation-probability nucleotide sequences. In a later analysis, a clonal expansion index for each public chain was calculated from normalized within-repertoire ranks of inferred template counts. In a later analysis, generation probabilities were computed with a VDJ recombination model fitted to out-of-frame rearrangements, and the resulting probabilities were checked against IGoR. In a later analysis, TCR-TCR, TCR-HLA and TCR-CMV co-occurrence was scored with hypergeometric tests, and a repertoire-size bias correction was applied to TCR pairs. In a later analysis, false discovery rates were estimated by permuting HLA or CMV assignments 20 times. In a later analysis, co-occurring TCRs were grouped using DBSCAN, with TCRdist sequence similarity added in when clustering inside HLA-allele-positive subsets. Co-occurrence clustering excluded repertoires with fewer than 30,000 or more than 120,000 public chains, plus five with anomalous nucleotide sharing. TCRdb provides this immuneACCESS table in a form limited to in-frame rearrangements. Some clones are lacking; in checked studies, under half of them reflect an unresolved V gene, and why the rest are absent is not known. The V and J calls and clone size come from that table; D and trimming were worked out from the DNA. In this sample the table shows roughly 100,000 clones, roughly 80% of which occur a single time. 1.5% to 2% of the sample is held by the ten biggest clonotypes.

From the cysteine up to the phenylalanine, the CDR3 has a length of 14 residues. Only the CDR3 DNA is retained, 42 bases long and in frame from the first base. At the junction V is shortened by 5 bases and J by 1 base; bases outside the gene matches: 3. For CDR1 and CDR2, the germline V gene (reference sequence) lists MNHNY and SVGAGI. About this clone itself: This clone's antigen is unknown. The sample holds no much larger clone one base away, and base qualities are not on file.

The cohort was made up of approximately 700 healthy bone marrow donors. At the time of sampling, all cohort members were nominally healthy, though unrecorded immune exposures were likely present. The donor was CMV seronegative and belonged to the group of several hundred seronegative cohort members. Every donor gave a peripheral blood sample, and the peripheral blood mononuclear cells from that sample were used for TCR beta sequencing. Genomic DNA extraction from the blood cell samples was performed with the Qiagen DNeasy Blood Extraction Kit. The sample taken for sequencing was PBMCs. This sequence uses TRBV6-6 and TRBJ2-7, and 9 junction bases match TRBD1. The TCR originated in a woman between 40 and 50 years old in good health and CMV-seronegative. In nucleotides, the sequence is TGTGCCAGCAGTGCTGGGACAGGGTCCTACGAGCAGTACTTC. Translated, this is CASSAGTGSYEQYF.